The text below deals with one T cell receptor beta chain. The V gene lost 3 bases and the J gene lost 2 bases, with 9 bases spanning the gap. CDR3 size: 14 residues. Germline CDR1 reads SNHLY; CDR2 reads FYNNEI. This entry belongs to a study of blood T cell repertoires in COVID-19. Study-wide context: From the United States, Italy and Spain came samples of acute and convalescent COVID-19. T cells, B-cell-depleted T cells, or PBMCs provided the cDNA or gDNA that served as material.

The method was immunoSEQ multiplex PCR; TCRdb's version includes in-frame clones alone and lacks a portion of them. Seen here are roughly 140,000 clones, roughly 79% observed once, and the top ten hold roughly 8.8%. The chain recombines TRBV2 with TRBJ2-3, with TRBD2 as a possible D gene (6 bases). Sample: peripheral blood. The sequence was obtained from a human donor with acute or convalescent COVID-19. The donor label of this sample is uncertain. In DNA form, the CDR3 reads TGTGCCAGCAGTGATAGCGGCTTCACAGATACGCAGTATTTT. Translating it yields CASSDSGFTDTQYF. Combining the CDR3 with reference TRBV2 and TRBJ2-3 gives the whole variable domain EPEVTQTPSHQVTQMGQEVILRCVPISNHLYFYWYRQILGQKVEFLVSFYNNEISEKSEIFDDQFSVERPDGSNFTLKIRSTKLEDSAMYFCASSDSGFTDTQYFGPGTRLTVL.